These 24 T cell receptor beta chains came from one sample sequenced in a study of cytomegalovirus exposure and HLA in healthy donors. Primers for the PCR totalled 60 Vbeta and 13 Jbeta. Here immunoSEQ multiplex PCR was the method, and the copy in TCRdb shows in-frame clones only, minus some. The sample includes around 160,000 clones, approximately 83% of them seen just once. Material for sequencing was PBMCs. Receptors originate from a man younger than 35 in good health and CMV-seropositive.

The chain recombines TRBV29-1 with TRBJ2-1, with D perhaps TRBD2 (5 bases). The germline gives CDR1 SQVTM, CDR2 ANQGSEA. V lost 8 bases and J lost 1, with 12 bases in between. The CDR3 is 13 amino acids. Here the CDR3 reads CSISRESYNEQFF. CDR3 sequence (DNA): TGCAGCATTTCCCGGGAATCCTACAATGAGCAGTTCTTC.

This clone occurred a few times. V and J are TRBV7-2 and TRBJ2-5, with no clear D. Germline CDR1 and CDR2: SGHTA and FQGNSA. The CDR3 sequence is 12 residues long. V was clipped by 1 base and J by 7 bases, with 7 bases between them. As DNA, the CDR3 is TGTGCCAGCAGCTTAGATATCGGGACCCAGTACTTC. As protein: CASSLDIGTQYF.

The chain is built from TRBV14 and TRBJ2-2; 8 bases are shared with TRBD2. CDR1 is SGHDN, CDR2 FVKESK, per germline. This CDR3 has 11 amino acids. With 5 bases clipped from V and 13 bases from J, the junction kept 3 bases outside the gene matches. CDR3 in amino acids: CASSSGGVLFF. The CDR3 DNA sequence: TGTGCCAGCAGCAGCGGGGGCGTGCTGTTTTTT.

This chain connects TRBV9 to TRBJ2-5; a possible D gene is TRBD2 (6 bases). V shed 0 bases and J shed 5 bases, with 14 bases lying between them. The CDR3 loop spans 15 amino acids. The V gene's germline CDR1 is SGDLS and CDR2 YYNGEE. The CDR3 here is CASSVAGVPPETQYF. As DNA, the CDR3 is TGTGCCAGCAGCGTAGCGGGGGTGCCCCCCGAGACCCAGTACTTC.

A few counts support this clone. The V and J genes are TRBV7-2 and TRBJ2-2, with 8 bases identical to TRBD1. From germline, CDR1 is SGHTA and CDR2 FQGNSA. V dropped 5 bases and J dropped 6; count of bases not matched to a gene: 8. This CDR3 contains 15 residues. CDR3 loop: CASSPDRGRAGELFF. In DNA, the CDR3 is TGTGCCAGCAGCCCTGACAGGGGCAGGGCCGGGGAGCTGTTTTTT.

This chain links TRBV5-1 with TRBJ1-1; no firm D call. V lost 2 bases and J lost 1, with 15 bases in between. The CDR3 sequence is 16 residues long. Germline V gene data show CDR1 as SGHRS and CDR2 as YFSETQ. Here the CDR3 DNA reads TGCGCCAGCAGCTTCACCCCTCGGGGAACGAACACTGAAGCTTTCTTT. Amino acids: CASSFTPRGTNTEAFF. Combining the CDR3 with reference TRBV5-1 and TRBJ1-1 gives the whole variable domain KAGVTQTPRYLIKTRGQQVTLSCSPISGHRSVSWYQQTPGQGLQFLFEYFSETQRNKGNFPGRFSGRQFSNSRSEMNVSTLELGDSALYLCASSFTPRGTNTEAFFGQGTRLTVV.

The chain couples TRBV18 to TRBJ2-7; 7 bases match TRBD1. Trimming removed 2 bases from V and 3 bases from J; junction bases left unmatched: 10. Germline-derived CDR1 and CDR2 are KGHSH and LQKENI. This CDR3 contains 16 residues. CDR3 nucleotides: TGTGCCAGCTCACCAGGGCAGGGGGTAACAAACTACGAGCAGTACTTC. Translating gives CASSPGQGVTNYEQYF.

Written as DNA, the CDR3 is TGCGCCAGCAGCCGAACTAGCATATTCTACAATGAGCAGTTCTTC. Translated: CASSRTSIFYNEQFF. The chain uses TRBV4-1 and TRBJ2-1; D might be TRBD2 (6 bases). V was trimmed by 4 bases and J by 3 bases, leaving 13 bases between them. Germline-derived CDR1 and CDR2 are MGHRA and YSYEKL. The CDR3 spans 15 residues.

The chain links TRBV5-4 to TRBJ1-2, with TRBD1 identical over 8 bases. The germline V gene has CDR1 SGHNT and CDR2 YYREEE (reference sequence). The CDR3 is 14 residues long. The ends lost 4 bases at V and 5 bases at J; junction bases unmatched: 7. CDR3 nucleotides: TGTGCCAGCAGCGTGACAGGGGATCAGTATGGCTACACCTTC. Protein product: CASSVTGDQYGYTF.

V is TRBV7-2 and J is TRBJ1-4, with D maybe TRBD1 (5 bases). CDR1 and CDR2 (germline): SGHTA, FQGNSA. The CDR3 is 15 residues long. V lost 5 bases, J lost 3 bases, and 13 bases lay in between. CDR3 residues: CASSIDSAANEKLFF. The CDR3 nucleotides are TGTGCCAGCAGCATCGACAGTGCAGCTAATGAAAAACTGTTTTTT.

CDR3 coding DNA: TGTGCCAGCAGGCGGGACCAGGACTACGAGCAGTACTTC. Translating gives CASRRDQDYEQYF. The chain carries TRBV7-2 and TRBJ2-7, with D tentatively TRBD2 (6 bases). The germline V and J ends were trimmed by 6 bases and 3 bases, with 12 bases remaining between them. The V gene's germline CDR1 is SGHTA and CDR2 FQGNSA. The length of the CDR3 is 13 residues.

V is TRBV5-1 and J is TRBJ2-3, with D perhaps TRBD2 (6 bases). Between the trimmed V and J ends, which lost 0 bases and 3 bases, there was a span of 11 bases. The CDR3 contains 15 residues. CDR1 is SGHRS and CDR2 is YFSETQ in the germline V gene. CDR3: CASSLAGVRTDTQYF. Here the CDR3 DNA reads TGCGCCAGCAGCTTGGCGGGGGTACGGACAGATACGCAGTATTTT.

The chain joins TRBV4-3 to TRBJ1-1; TRBD1 might be the D (6 bases). The CDR3 loop spans 14 amino acids. V shed 4 bases and J shed 3 bases, with 12 bases lying between them. Germline CDR1 and CDR2: LGHNA and YSLEER. The CDR3 here is CASSLDSGHTEAFF. CDR3 in DNA: TGCGCCAGCAGCCTGGACAGTGGACACACTGAAGCTTTCTTT.

The chain employs TRBV12-5 and TRBJ2-5; D call uncertain. The DNA end favors TRBJ2-7, so the J call may be wrong. Germline V CDR1 and CDR2: LGHNT, FRNRAP. This CDR3 has 14 residues. This CDR3 reads CASGEAYGNYEQYF. DNA for the CDR3: TGTGCTAGTGGCGAAGCTTACGGAAACTACGAGCAGTACTTC.

The J gene is TRBJ2-5, the V gene TRBV5-4; a possible D gene is TRBD2 (5 bases). Trimming took 4 bases from V and 0 from J, leaving 10 bases between them. Germline assignment: CDR1 SGHNT and CDR2 YYREEE (reference sequence). The CDR3 runs to 14 residues. The DNA for the CDR3 is TGTGCCAGCAGCCAGGAGGCGAACCAAGAGACCCAGTACTTC. This gives the protein CASSQEANQETQYF. Combining the CDR3 with reference TRBV5-4 and TRBJ2-5 gives the whole variable domain ETGVTQSPTHLIKTRGQQVTLRCSSQSGHNTVSWYQQALGQGPQFIFQYYREEENGRGNFPPRFSGLQFPNYSSELNVNALELDDSALYLCASSQEANQETQYFGPGTRLLVL.

V and J are TRBV23-1 and TRBJ2-5; no firm D call. TRBV23-1 is reported as an ORF; its role is uncertain. This CDR3 spans 12 amino acids. The V end was cut by 7 bases, the J end by 4 bases, with 10 bases between. The CDR3: CASTSSSETQYF. The DNA for the CDR3 is TGCGCCAGCACCAGTTCCTCAGAGACCCAGTACTTC.

V is TRBV2 and J is TRBJ1-2, with a weak D call TRBD1 (5 bases). V was trimmed by 9 bases and J by 3 bases, leaving 14 bases between them. The CDR3 totals 13 residues. CDR1 and CDR2 from the germline V gene are SNHLY and FYNNEI. The CDR3 bases are TGTGCCAGTACCAGGGCCCCGGACTATGGCTACACCTTC. It codes for CASTRAPDYGYTF.

The CDR3 reads CASSQDTGYNEQFF. CDR3 DNA sequence: TGTGCCAGCAGCCAAGATACGGGATACAATGAGCAGTTCTTC. The V gene is TRBV4-2, the J gene TRBJ2-1, with TRBD2 as a possible D gene (5 bases). Germline CDR1 and CDR2: LGHNA and YNFKEQ. The CDR3 totals 14 residues. V was clipped by 0 bases and J by 4 bases, with 7 bases between them.

This clone was detected only a few times. V usage is TRBV6-1 and J usage is TRBJ1-1; TRBD1 might be the D (6 bases). The V gene lost 3 bases and the J gene lost 1 base, with 18 bases spanning the gap. Germline-derived CDR1 and CDR2 are MNHNS and SASEGT. This CDR3 contains 17 residues. CDR3 amino acids: CASSDWDTYTSNTEAFF. The CDR3 bases are TGTGCCAGCAGTGATTGGGACACATACACTTCGAACACTGAAGCTTTCTTT.

This clone was seen a few times. The rearrangement links TRBV5-4 to TRBJ1-1; 9 bases map to TRBD1. The ends lost 4 bases at V and 6 bases at J; junction bases unmatched: 4. Germline V gene lookup returns CDR1 SGHNT and CDR2 YYREEE (reference sequence). CDR3 length: 13 amino acids. Here the CDR3 DNA reads TGTGCCAGCAGCCGGGACAGGGCCCCTGAAGCTTTCTTT. Protein: CASSRDRAPEAFF.

This clone was counted once. The rearrangement joins TRBV6-5 to TRBJ1-1; TRBD1 might be the D (6 bases). The CDR3 totals 14 residues. The germline gives CDR1 MNHEY, CDR2 SVGAGI. Trimming stripped 2 bases from V and 5 bases from J, with 12 bases between. CDR3 in amino acids: CASSYRTGNTEAFF. CDR3 bases: TGTGCCAGCAGTTACCGAACAGGGAATACTGAAGCTTTCTTT.

The CDR3 loop reads CARQGSSYNSPLHF. In DNA form, the CDR3 reads TGTGCCAGACAGGGGAGCTCCTATAATTCACCCCTCCACTTT. This sequence joins TRBV2 and TRBJ1-6, with TRBD1 identical over 7 bases. The CDR3 contains 14 residues. The germline CDR1 and CDR2 sequences are SNHLY and FYNNEI. J lost 0 bases, V lost 9 bases, and 2 bases had no gene match.

This rearrangement joins TRBV30 to TRBJ2-7; D might be TRBD1 (6 bases). Germline lookup yields CDR1 GTSNPN and CDR2 SVGIG (reference sequence). V was pared by 7 bases and J by 3 bases, with 16 bases between. The CDR3 sequence is 13 residues long. The CDR3, as DNA: TGTGCCTTGGAACAGGGCCCAGGCTACGAGCAGTACTTC. As protein: CALEQGPGYEQYF. Full variable domain (remainder filled in from reference TRBV30 and TRBJ2-7): SQTIHQWPATLVQPVGSPLSLECTVEGTSNPNLYWYRQAAGRGLQLLFYSVGIGQISSEVPQNLSASRPQDRQFILSSKKLLLSDSGFYLCALEQGPGYEQYFGPGTRLTVT.

V gene TRBV9 combines with J gene TRBJ2-3; 13 nucleotides line up with TRBD2. The V gene end was trimmed by 2 bases and the J gene end by 6 bases; junction bases not matched to a gene: 9. Germline V gene data show CDR1 as SGDLS and CDR2 as YYNGEE. CDR3 length: 17 amino acids. CDR3 nucleotide sequence: TGTGCCAGCAGCGTGGCGCCAACTAGCGGGGGGGCTGATACGCAGTATTTT. It translates to CASSVAPTSGGADTQYF. Supplemented by reference TRBV9 and TRBJ2-3, the full variable domain reads DSGVTQTPKHLITATGQRVTLRCSPRSGDLSVYWYQQSLDQGLQFLIQYYNGEERAKGNILERFSAQQFPDLHSELNLSSLELGDSALYFCASSVAPTSGGADTQYFGPGTRLTVL.